A selection of T cell receptor beta chains follows, all from one sample in a study of OX40 agonist ivuxolimab in advanced cancers. Assay used: immunoSEQ multiplex PCR; TCRdb lists only in-frame clones, some missing. The sample lists approximately 68,000 clones; roughly 80% were seen once. The sample here was CD4+ or CD8+ T cells sorted from blood, taken in a trial of the OX40 agonist ivuxolimab. The receptors shown here come from an adult with an advanced solid tumor such as melanoma, head and neck, liver or kidney cancer. The CDR3 runs from the conserved cysteine through the conserved F or W. A D gene is named only where the DNA matches it firmly. Clone sizes are given selectively: once, few, many, or a class where the clone is expanded.

V	size	D	J	DNA	CDR3
TRBV6-5	.	.	TRBJ1-5	TGTGCCAGCAGTCCCCCGGGGCCCCAGCATTTT	CASSPPGPQHF
TRBV6-6	few	.	TRBJ1-2	TGTGCCAGCAGTGCGCGGGAGTCTAACTATGGCTACACCTTC	CASSARESNYGYTF
TRBV5-4	few	TRBD1	TRBJ1-2	TGTGCCAGCAGCTTCCCGGGACAGGCCCACTATGGCTACACCTTC	CASSFPGQAHYGYTF
TRBV9	.	.	TRBJ2-1	TGTGCCAGCAGCGTAGGAGGCGGGTTAACCTACAATGAGCAGTTCTTC	CASSVGGGLTYNEQFF
TRBV9	.	TRBD1	TRBJ1-6	TGTGCCAGCAGCGACGCACAGGGGGCGGTCTCACCCCTCCACTTT	CASSDAQGAVSPLHF
TRBV6-5	.	.	TRBJ1-2	TGTGCCAGCAGTTACTTGGGGGGGCGCGACTATGGCTACACCTTC	CASSYLGGRDYGYTF
TRBV11-1	.	TRBD2	TRBJ2-3	TGTGCCAGCAGCTTAGTAGCTGCGGGAGGCGGGGATACGCAGTATTTT	CASSLVAAGGGDTQYF
TRBV15	.	.	TRBJ1-5	TGTGCCACCAGCAGAGATACATCCGTAGGGCCCCAGCATTTT	CATSRDTSVGPQHF
TRBV29-1	.	.	TRBJ1-1	TGCAGCGCCGTCCAATCGGGACGGATGAACACTGAAGCTTTCTTT	CSAVQSGRMNTEAFF
TRBV7-9	.	TRBD2	TRBJ2-3	TGTGCCAGCGAGCTTAGGGTAGCGGGGTTAAGCACAGATACGCAGTATTTT	CASELRVAGLSTDTQYF
TRBV18	once	TRBD1	TRBJ1-1	TGTGCCAGCTCACAAAAACAGGGGACGGCTGAAGCTTTCTTT	CASSQKQGTAEAFF
TRBV6-1	.	TRBD1	TRBJ2-6	TGTGCCAGCAGTGAAGCGCCGCCCACAGGGGTCGGGGCCAACGTCCTGACTTTC	CASSEAPPTGVGANVLTF
TRBV14	.	TRBD1	TRBJ1-6	TGTGCCAGCAGGGCCAAGGGGGCGAATAATTCACCCCTCCACTTT	CASRAKGANNSPLHF
TRBV6-5	.	.	TRBJ1-5	TGTGCCAGCAGTTCCAATTACGCCTCCAATCAGCCCCAGCATTTT	CASSSNYASNQPQHF
TRBV18	.	TRBD1	TRBJ1-2	TGTGCCAGCTCACCCACCGGGACAGGATATGGCTACACCTTC	CASSPTGTGYGYTF
TRBV4-1	.	TRBD2	TRBJ2-7	TGCGCCAGCAGCCAAACTAGCGGGAGCTCCTACGAGCAGTACTTC	CASSQTSGSSYEQYF